The clone carrying this T cell receptor beta chain has more than one count but fewer than ten. The V segment lost 0 bases and the J segment 1 base; nucleotides outside the gene matches: 3. The germline CDR1 and CDR2 sequences are LGHDT and YNNKEL (reference sequence). This CDR3 is built from 16 residues. Assay: immunoSEQ multiplex PCR; the TCRdb copy retains only in-frame clones and omits some. The table lists tens of thousands of clones, around 83% of them singletons, with approximately 5.5% in the top ten. The data stem from a study of blood T cell repertoires in COVID-19. This sequence joins TRBV3-1 (or the pseudogene TRBV3-2) and TRBJ2-1, with 7 bases identical to TRBD2. Sequencing was performed on peripheral blood. The receptor was isolated from a man older than 75 with acute or convalescent COVID-19. The CDR3 loop reads CASSQEAGLSYNEQFF. The CDR3 coding sequence is TGTGCCAGCAGCCAAGAAGCGGGGTTGTCCTACAATGAGCAGTTCTTC.